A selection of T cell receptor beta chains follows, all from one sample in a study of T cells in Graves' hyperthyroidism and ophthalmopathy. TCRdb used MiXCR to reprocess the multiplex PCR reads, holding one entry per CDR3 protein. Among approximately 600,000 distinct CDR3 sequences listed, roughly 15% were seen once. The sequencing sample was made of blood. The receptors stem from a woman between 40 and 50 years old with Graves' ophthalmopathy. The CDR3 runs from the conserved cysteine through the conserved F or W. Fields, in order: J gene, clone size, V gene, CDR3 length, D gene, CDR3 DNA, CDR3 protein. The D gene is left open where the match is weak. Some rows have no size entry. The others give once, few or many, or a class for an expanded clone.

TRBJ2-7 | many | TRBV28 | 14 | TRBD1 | TGTGCCAGCAAAGACAGGGCCTACTCCTACGAGCAGTACTTC | CASKDRAYSYEQYF
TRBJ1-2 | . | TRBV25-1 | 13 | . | TGTGCCAGCAGTGAAAGCCCTAACTATGGCTACACCTTC | CASSESPNYGYTF
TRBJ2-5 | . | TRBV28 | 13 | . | TGTGTCAGCAGCACTCCGGGCCAAGAGACCCAGTACTTC | CVSSTPGQETQYF
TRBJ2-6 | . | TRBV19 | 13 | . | TGTGCCGCTCGTCAGTCTGGGGCCAACGTCCTGACTTTC | CAARQSGANVLTF
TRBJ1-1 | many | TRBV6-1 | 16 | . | TGTGCCAGCAGTGAAGAGACAGCAATAATGAACACTGAAGCTTTCTTT | CASSEETAIMNTEAFF
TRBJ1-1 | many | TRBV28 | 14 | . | TGTGCCAGCAGACTGAGGGGGATGAACACTGAAGCTTTCTTT | CASRLRGMNTEAFF
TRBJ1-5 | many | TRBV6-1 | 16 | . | TGTGCCAGCAGAACAGTCCCCCAGGGGATCAATCAGCCCCAGCATTTT | CASRTVPQGINQPQHF
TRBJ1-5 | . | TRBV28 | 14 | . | TGTGCCAGCAGTTCCCTGGGGGGGAGGCAGCCCCAGCATTTT | CASSSLGGRQPQHF
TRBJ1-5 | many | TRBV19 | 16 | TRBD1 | TGTGCCAGTAGTATTGGGACAGACTATAGCAATCAGCCCCAGCATTTT | CASSIGTDYSNQPQHF
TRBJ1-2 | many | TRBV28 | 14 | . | TGTGCCAGCAGTTTAGCGGCCGGGAACTATGGCTACACCTTC | CASSLAAGNYGYTF
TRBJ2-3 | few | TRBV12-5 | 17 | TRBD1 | TGTGCTAGTGGTTTGGTACTAGGACAGGGGATCGCAGATACGCAGTATTTT | CASGLVLGQGIADTQYF
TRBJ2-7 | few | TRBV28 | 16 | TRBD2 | TGTGCCAGCAGTCCAACACGGACTAGCGGTTCCTACGAGCAGTACTTC | CASSPTRTSGSYEQYF
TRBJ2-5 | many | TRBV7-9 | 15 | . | TGTGCCAGCAGCGACCCGACGGGCGGCTACGAGACCCAGTACTTC | CASSDPTGGYETQYF
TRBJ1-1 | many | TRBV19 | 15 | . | TGTGCCAGTAGTATAGAAGACGGGACGCACTTGGGGGCTTTCTTT | CASSIEDGTHLGAFF
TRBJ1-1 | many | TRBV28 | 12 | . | TGTGCCAGCAGTTTATCTCACACTGAAGCTTTCTTT | CASSLSHTEAFF
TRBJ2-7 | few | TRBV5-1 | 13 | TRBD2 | TGCGCCAGCAGTCTAGCGGGATTATCCGAGCAGTACTTC | CASSLAGLSEQYF
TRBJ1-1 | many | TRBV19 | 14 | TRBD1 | TGTGCCAGTAGTGCCGGGACAGGGTACACTGAAGCTTTCTTT | CASSAGTGYTEAFF
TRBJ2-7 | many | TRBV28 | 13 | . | TGTGCCAGCAGTTTAACAGAACCCTACGAGCAGTACTTC | CASSLTEPYEQYF
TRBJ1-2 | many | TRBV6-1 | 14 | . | TGTGCCAGCAGTGAAGCGCTCCGGACTTATGGCTACACCTTC | CASSEALRTYGYTF
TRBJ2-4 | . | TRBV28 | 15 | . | TGTGCCAGCAGTTTACAGGGAATAGCCAAAAACATTCAGTACTTC | CASSLQGIAKNIQYF
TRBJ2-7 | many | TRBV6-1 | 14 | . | TGTGCCAGCAGTGAAGCCCTAGCGCTCTACGAGCAGTACTTC | CASSEALALYEQYF
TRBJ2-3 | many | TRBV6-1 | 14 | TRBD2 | TGTGCCAGCAGTGCGGGGGGAAGCACAGATGCGCAGTATTTT | CASSAGGSTDAQYF
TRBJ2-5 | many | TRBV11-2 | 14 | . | TGTGCCAGCAGCTCGGGTCCAGGTGGGCAGACCCAGTACTTC | CASSSGPGGQTQYF
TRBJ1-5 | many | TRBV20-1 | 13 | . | TGCAGTGCTAGAACGGACCCGCGTCAGCCCCAGCATTTT | CSARTDPRQPQHF
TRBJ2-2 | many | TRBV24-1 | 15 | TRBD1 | TGTGCCACCAGTGGCGGGACAGGGAACACCGGGGAGCTGTTTTTT | CATSGGTGNTGELFF
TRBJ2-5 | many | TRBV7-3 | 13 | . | TGTGCCAGCAGCGGCGGGGTCCAAGAGACCCAGTACTTC | CASSGGVQETQYF
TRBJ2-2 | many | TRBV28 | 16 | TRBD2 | TGTGCCAGCAGTCCCCCGGGACTAGTACGGACCGGGGAGCTGTTTTTT | CASSPPGLVRTGELFF
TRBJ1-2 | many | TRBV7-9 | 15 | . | TGTGCCAGCAGCTTAGCCGGGGGATTAGACTATGGCTACACCTTC | CASSLAGGLDYGYTF
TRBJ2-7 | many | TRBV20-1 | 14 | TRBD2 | TGCAGTGCTGGGACCGGCGGGAGTACGTACGAGCAGTACTTC | CSAGTGGSTYEQYF
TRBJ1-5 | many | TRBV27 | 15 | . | TGTGCCAGCAGTTTCGCCGGTCAAAACAATCAGCCCCAGCATTTT | CASSFAGQNNQPQHF
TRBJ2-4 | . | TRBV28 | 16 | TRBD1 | TGTGCCAGCAGTTTCGGGACAGTTCTAGCCAAAAACATTCAGTACTTC | CASSFGTVLAKNIQYF